A selection of T cell receptor beta chains follows, all from one sample in a study of T cells after yellow fever vaccination. Each CDR3 protein gets one entry after TCRdb re-called the 5' RACE reads with MiXCR. There are some 320,000 distinct CDR3 sequences in the sample; around 4.5% occur only once, and 15% to 20% lies in the top ten. The sample here was PBMCs, taken 15 days after the yellow fever booster vaccination. The receptors shown here come from a man younger than 30 who received the YFV17D yellow fever vaccine. Each CDR3 is given with its conserved first and last residue. Fields, in order: clone size, J gene, V gene, D gene, CDR3 protein, CDR3 DNA. D genes are given only for firm matches. Not all rows give a size; the values are once, few, many and, for expanded clones, a class.

>few|TRBJ1-1|TRBV3-1|NA
CASSQSGGNTEAFF
TGTGCCAGCAGCCAAAGCGGAGGAAACACTGAAGCTTTCTTT
>NA|TRBJ2-3|TRBV12-3/TRBV12-4|TRBD2
CASSLAAGAGPDTQYF
TGTGCCAGCAGTTTAGCAGCGGGGGCCGGTCCAGATACGCAGTATTTT
>few|TRBJ1-5|TRBV7-9|NA
CASSLAGLPQHF
TGTGCCAGCAGCTTAGCAGGTCTGCCCCAGCATTTT
>many|TRBJ1-1|TRBV18|NA
CASFQARTEAFF
TGTGCCAGCTTTCAGGCCAGGACTGAAGCTTTCTTT
>many|TRBJ2-3|TRBV20-1|TRBD2
CSASSTGGNTDTQYF
TGCAGTGCTAGCTCTACGGGGGGTAACACAGATACGCAGTATTTT
>few|TRBJ2-7|TRBV4-1|NA
CASSHGQFYEQYF
TGCGCCAGCAGCCACGGACAGTTCTACGAGCAGTACTTC
>many|TRBJ1-1|TRBV4-2|NA
CASSGGESFF
TGTGCCAGCAGCGGGGGGGAATCTTTCTTT
>few|TRBJ2-6|TRBV6-5|NA
CASSYSFSGSGANVLTF
TGTGCCAGCAGTTACTCGTTCTCAGGGTCTGGGGCCAACGTCCTGACTTTC
>many|TRBJ2-3|TRBV20-1|NA
CSARREQHTDTQYF
TGCAGTGCTCGGAGGGAGCAACACACAGATACGCAGTATTTT
>few|TRBJ1-5|TRBV24-1|TRBD1
CATSDPGTANQPQHF
TGTGCCACCAGTGACCCCGGGACAGCTAATCAGCCCCAGCATTTT
>few|TRBJ2-5|TRBV10-1|NA
CASSESGAGETQYF
TGCGCCAGCAGTGAGTCCGGGGCGGGAGAGACCCAGTACTTC
>NA|TRBJ1-1|TRBV20-1|NA
CSARQGLLNTEAFF
TGCAGTGCGAGGCAGGGACTTTTGAACACTGAAGCTTTCTTT
>NA|TRBJ1-1|TRBV14|TRBD1
CASSRTGPGTEAFF
TGTGCCAGCAGCCGGACAGGGCCCGGGACTGAAGCTTTCTTT
>many|TRBJ1-6|TRBV4-3|NA
CASSQGSTGSSPLHF
TGCGCCAGCAGCCAGGGTTCGACAGGCTCTTCACCCCTCCACTTT
>few|TRBJ1-2|TRBV7-9|NA
CASSLGNQGYGYTF
TGTGCCAGCAGCTTAGGAAATCAGGGTTATGGCTACACCTTC
>few|TRBJ1-1|TRBV6-5|NA
CASYGTTNTEAFF
TGTGCCAGCTATGGGACAACGAACACTGAAGCTTTCTTT
>many|TRBJ1-4|TRBV10-3|NA
CATMKPGAGEKLFF
TGTGCCACAATGAAGCCGGGGGCAGGGGAAAAACTGTTTTTT
>many|TRBJ1-1|TRBV6-5|NA
CASSSTVNTEAFF
TGTGCCAGCAGTTCGACAGTGAACACTGAAGCTTTCTTT
>few|TRBJ2-5|TRBV20-1|NA
CSARTHHVGGELATQYF
TGCAGTGCTAGAACTCATCATGTAGGCGGGGAGCTTGCGACCCAGTACTTC
>many|TRBJ1-2|TRBV5-1|NA
CASSLDGQPEDGYTF
TGCGCCAGCAGCTTGGACGGACAGCCAGAGGATGGCTACACCTTC
>many|TRBJ1-2|TRBV7-2|TRBD1
CASSPDRLDGYTF
TGTGCCAGCAGCCCGGACAGGTTGGATGGCTACACCTTC
>few|TRBJ2-1|TRBV24-1|TRBD1
CATSDQDRGAYNEQFF
TGTGCCACCAGTGACCAAGACAGGGGAGCCTACAATGAGCAGTTCTTC
>few|TRBJ1-5|TRBV12-3/TRBV12-4|NA
CASSSNRDTKGNQPQHF
TGTGCCAGCAGTTCAAACCGGGACACCAAAGGCAATCAGCCCCAGCATTTT
>NA|TRBJ1-4|TRBV5-1|NA
CASSLFRSTNEKLFF
TGCGCCAGCAGCTTGTTTCGGTCGACAAATGAAAAACTGTTTTTT
>NA|TRBJ1-1|TRBV10-1|NA
CASRMGRNTEAFF
TGCGCCAGCAGGATGGGACGGAACACTGAAGCTTTCTTT
>NA|TRBJ1-1|TRBV4-1|NA
CASSQDFFPNTEAFF
TGCGCCAGCAGCCAAGATTTCTTTCCGAACACTGAAGCTTTCTTT
>many|TRBJ1-1|TRBV12-3/TRBV12-4|NA
CASSRTATTFF
TGTGCCAGCAGCAGGACAGCGACGACTTTCTTT
>many|TRBJ2-1|TRBV5-6|NA
CASSLINEQFF
TGTGCCAGCAGCTTGATCAATGAGCAGTTCTTC
>NA|TRBJ2-6|TRBV12-3/TRBV12-4|NA
CASSPPNGANVLTF
TGTGCCAGCAGTCCCCCCAACGGGGCCAACGTCCTGACTTTC
>NA|TRBJ2-7|TRBV4-1|NA
CASSQEGGVYEQYF
TGCGCCAGCAGCCAAGAGGGCGGGGTCTACGAGCAGTACTTC
>many|TRBJ2-1|TRBV7-6|NA
CASSLAANEQFF
TGTGCCAGCAGCTTAGCGGCTAATGAGCAGTTCTTC
>many|TRBJ2-1|TRBV7-9|NA
CASSERVADEQFF
TGTGCCAGCAGCGAACGGGTAGCCGATGAGCAGTTCTTC
>few|TRBJ1-5|TRBV19|TRBD1
CASSIGQGVLSNQPQHF
TGTGCCAGTAGTATAGGGCAGGGGGTCCTTTCCAATCAGCCCCAGCATTTT
>many|TRBJ2-3|TRBV20-1|TRBD2
CSVEGGGAADTQYF
TGCAGTGTCGAGGGCGGGGGGGCGGCAGATACGCAGTATTTT
>many|TRBJ1-4|TRBV4-3|TRBD1
CASSLGTDNEKLFF
TGCGCCAGCAGCCTTGGGACAGACAATGAAAAACTGTTTTTT
>NA|TRBJ2-1|TRBV5-1|NA
CASSLGFYEQFF
TGCGCCAGCAGCTTGGGGTTCTATGAGCAGTTCTTC
>many|TRBJ1-1|TRBV20-1|NA
CSARLALTVGTEAFF
TGCAGTGCTAGACTTGCGTTGACAGTCGGCACTGAAGCTTTCTTT
>NA|TRBJ1-3|TRBV12-3/TRBV12-4|NA
CASSRSSGNTIYF
TGTGCCAGCAGCCGTTCCTCTGGAAACACCATATATTTT
>few|TRBJ2-3|TRBV7-2|NA
CASSLSGGYGDTQYF
TGTGCCAGCAGCTTATCGGGCGGATATGGAGATACGCAGTATTTT
>NA|TRBJ2-5|TRBV11-2|NA
CASSLHFSGAQETQYF
TGTGCCAGCAGCTTACACTTCTCGGGGGCCCAAGAGACCCAGTACTTC
>NA|TRBJ2-1|TRBV5-5|TRBD2
CASSTKTTSGVANEQFF
TGTGCCAGCAGCACCAAAACGACTAGCGGGGTAGCCAATGAGCAGTTCTTC
>few|TRBJ2-7|TRBV4-3|TRBD2
CASSQGGGGAGGQYF
TGCGCCAGCAGCCAAGGGGGCGGGGGGGCTGGTGGGCAGTACTTC
>NA|TRBJ1-2|TRBV30|TRBD1
CAGGQGPWGNYGYTF
TGTGCCGGAGGACAGGGCCCCTGGGGGAACTATGGCTACACCTTC
>many|TRBJ2-2|TRBV5-1|TRBD2
CASSRSGGTNTGELFF
TGCGCCAGCAGTCGTAGCGGGGGGACGAACACCGGGGAGCTGTTTTTT
>few|TRBJ2-1|TRBV6-5|TRBD1
CASSYDRETYNEQFF
TGTGCCAGCAGTTACGACAGGGAAACCTACAATGAGCAGTTCTTC
>many|TRBJ1-4|TRBV7-2|NA
CASSLGTHSEKLFF
TGTGCCAGCAGCTTAGGGACACACTCCGAAAAACTGTTTTTT
>many|TRBJ1-1|TRBV15|NA
CATSTDSTEAFF
TGTGCCACCAGCACGGACAGCACTGAAGCTTTCTTT
>many|TRBJ1-2|TRBV20-1|NA
CSARDRPGGYGYTF
TGCAGTGCTAGAGACCGACCGGGGGGCTATGGCTACACCTTC
>many|TRBJ2-1|TRBV4-3|NA
CASSRQGAGRGEQFF
TGCGCCAGCAGCCGCCAAGGGGCAGGACGGGGAGAGCAGTTCTTC
>many|TRBJ2-2|TRBV6-2/TRBV6-3|NA
CASRRAGELFF
TGTGCCAGCAGGAGGGCCGGGGAGCTGTTTTTT
>many|TRBJ2-3|TRBV27|NA
CASSFVGWSTDTQYF
TGTGCCAGCAGCTTTGTGGGCTGGAGTACAGATACGCAGTATTTT
>NA|TRBJ2-3|TRBV3-1|NA
CASSLPRDTQYF
TGTGCCAGCAGCCTCCCGCGGGATACGCAGTATTTT
>NA|TRBJ1-2|TRBV19|TRBD1
CASRDRGVLTF
TGTGCCAGCCGGGACAGGGGTGTGTTGACCTTC
>NA|TRBJ2-1|TRBV12-3/TRBV12-4|TRBD2
CASSLVVLAGGNEQFF
TGTGCCAGCAGTTTGGTAGTCCTAGCGGGTGGCAATGAGCAGTTCTTC
>few|TRBJ2-3|TRBV7-8|TRBD2
CASSGHGRDTQYF
TGTGCCAGCAGTGGACACGGGAGGGACACGCAGTATTTT
>NA|TRBJ2-5|TRBV10-3|NA
CAIKDRQETQYF
TGTGCCATTAAGGACAGACAAGAGACCCAGTACTTC
>many|TRBJ2-7|TRBV20-1|NA
CSARVLNEQYF
TGCAGTGCTAGAGTACTAAACGAGCAGTACTTC
>many|TRBJ2-3|TRBV7-9|TRBD1
CASSSQGADTQYF
TGTGCCAGCAGCTCACAGGGGGCAGATACGCAGTATTTT